This T cell receptor beta chain was recovered during a study of blood T cell repertoires in COVID-19. The method was immunoSEQ multiplex PCR; TCRdb's version includes in-frame clones alone and lacks a portion of them. The table includes 95,000 to 100,000 clones, about 84% detected once. V was pared by 5 bases and J by 0 bases, with 19 bases between. This CDR3 has 17 amino acids. The V gene's germline CDR1 is SEHNR and CDR2 FQNEAQ (reference sequence). The rearrangement uses TRBV7-9 and TRBJ1-2; the D gene is possibly TRBD1 (6 bases). The specimen was peripheral blood. The sequence was obtained from a human donor in a cohort sampled during active COVID-19. CDR3 protein: CASSRTGPDTTNYGYTF. The CDR3 DNA reads as TGTGCCAGCAGCCGAACAGGGCCAGACACTACTAACTATGGCTACACCTTC.